The sequence of this T cell receptor (beta chain) was determined in a study of T cells in Graves' hyperthyroidism and ophthalmopathy. At the level of the study: Specimen type is peripheral blood, collected at initial diagnosis prior to any treatment.

The table lists this clonotype with many counts. What it binds is not known. Each person with ophthalmopathy scored at least 3 on the Clinical Activity Score, reached NOSPECS grade 4 or higher, and had been ill under 3 months. Researchers took RNA transcripts and amplified the TCR beta CDR3 regions from them. The TCR CDR3 first-round RT-PCR relied on the HTBI primer set. TCRdb re-analysed the multiplex PCR reads in MiXCR, keeping a single row per CDR3 protein. The data hold hundreds of thousands of distinct CDR3 sequences, with around 15% observed a single time. Overall study findings and caveats: Blood also showed most of the thyroid clonotypes that were expanded above 0.001.

V was cut by 0 bases and J by 0 bases, with 13 bases left in between. Germline assignment: CDR1 MNHEY and CDR2 SMNVEV (reference sequence). The CDR3 consists of 17 residues. The material sequenced was blood. The chain carries TRBV27 and TRBJ2-3; D is perhaps TRBD1 (5 bases). The origin of this receptor is a woman aged 40-49 years with Graves' ophthalmopathy. Here the CDR3 DNA reads TGTGCCAGCAGTTTATCCCCCTGGACAAATAGCACAGATACGCAGTATTTT. It encodes CASSLSPWTNSTDTQYF.